Below are 23 T cell receptor beta chains sequenced from a single sample in a study of response to subunit inactivated influenza vaccine. From the RT-PCR reads, TCRdb called clonotypes with MiXCR, one entry per CDR3 protein. The sample has around 520,000 distinct CDR3 sequences; roughly 10% are singletons. The sample was PBMCs from blood, taken on the day of vaccination. Receptors were obtained from a man over 45 who received an inactivated influenza vaccine.

The V gene is TRBV11-1, the J gene TRBJ1-3; D is ambiguous. Germline CDR1 and CDR2: SGHAT and FQDESV (reference sequence). This CDR3 region has 18 residues. Between the trimmed V and J ends, which lost 1 base and 1 base, there was a span of 17 bases. CDR3 amino acids: CASSLERFPRGSGNTIYF. CDR3 nucleotide sequence: TGTGCCAGCAGCTTAGAGCGGTTCCCGCGAGGATCTGGAAACACCATATATTTT.

There are many counts of this clonotype. The chain recombines TRBV2 with TRBJ2-7, with a tentative D call TRBD1 (6 bases). CDR1 SNHLY and CDR2 FYNNEI come from the germline V gene. The CDR3 has 13 residues. V was cut by 4 bases and J by 4 bases, with 11 bases left in between. CDR3 in DNA: TGTGCCAGCAGTGGCCAGGGGCCTTACGAGCAGTACTTC. This encodes CASSGQGPYEQYF. Full variable domain (missing parts from reference TRBV2 and TRBJ2-7): EPEVTQTPSHQVTQMGQEVILRCVPISNHLYFYWYRQILGQKVEFLVSFYNNEISEKSEIFDDQFSVERPDGSNFTLKIRSTKLEDSAMYFCASSGQGPYEQYFGPGTRLTVT.

This clonotype was observed a handful of times. The chain combines TRBV7-8 with TRBJ2-5; D may correspond to TRBD1 or TRBD2 (5 bases each). The germline CDR1 and CDR2 sequences are SGHVS and FQNEAQ. The CDR3 totals 15 residues. The ends were cut back, 4 bases at V and 1 base at J, with 13 bases in the middle. Written as DNA, the CDR3 is TGTGCCAGCAGCTCGCCGGGACGCTTCCAAGAGACCCAGTACTTC. Amino acid sequence: CASSSPGRFQETQYF. Filled out from reference TRBV7-8 and TRBJ2-5, the complete variable domain reads GAGVSQSPRYKVAKRGQDVALRCDPISGHVSLFWYQQALGQGPEFLTYFQNEAQLDKSGLPSDRFFAERPEGSVSTLKIQRTQQEDSAVYLCASSSPGRFQETQYFGPGTRLLVL.

This clonotype has more than one count but fewer than ten. CDR3 sequence reads: CSARGREGYGYTF. In DNA, the CDR3 is TGCAGCGCTCGGGGGCGAGAGGGCTATGGCTACACCTTC. The gene calls are TRBV29-1 and TRBJ1-2, with D perhaps TRBD1 (6 bases). V lost 7 bases to trimming and J lost 4 bases, with 16 bases between them. The CDR3 has 13 amino acids. From germline, CDR1 is SQVTM and CDR2 ANQGSEA. Full variable domain (missing parts from reference TRBV29-1 and TRBJ1-2): SAVISQKPSRDICQRGTSLTIQCQVDSQVTMMFWYRQQPGQSLTLIATANQGSEATYESGFVIDKFPISRPNLTFSTLTVSNMSPEDSSIYLCSARGREGYGYTFGSGTRLTVV.

This clonotype was counted between two and nine times. The CDR3 sequence: CASSAGTSPGANVLTF. CDR3 sequence (DNA): TGTGCCAGCAGCGCCGGGACTTCTCCTGGGGCCAACGTCCTGACTTTC. The chain has TRBV7-9 and TRBJ2-6, with D maybe TRBD2 (6 bases). Germline CDR1 is SEHNR and CDR2 is FQNEAQ (reference sequence). V lost 5 bases, J lost 2 bases, and 13 bases lay in between. The CDR3 length is 16 residues.

This clonotype was counted a few times. The chain is built from TRBV20-1 and TRBJ2-1, with a possible D match to TRBD2 (5 bases). V dropped 2 bases and J dropped 1 base, with 21 bases sitting between them. This CDR3 has 18 residues. Germline V gene data show CDR1 as DFQATT and CDR2 as SNEGSKA (reference sequence). The CDR3 reads CSARSPGTLVGSYNEQFF. CDR3 DNA: TGCAGTGCTAGATCACCGGGAACCTTAGTTGGGTCCTACAATGAGCAGTTCTTC.

The rearrangement uses TRBV12-3 or TRBV12-4 and TRBJ2-2; 8 nucleotides line up with TRBD1. The CDR3 spans 15 residues. Trimming removed 5 bases from V and 4 bases from J; junction bases left unmatched: 6. The CDR3 is CASSPWTGTTGELFF. The DNA of the CDR3 is TGTGCCAGCAGTCCTTGGACAGGGACCACCGGGGAGCTGTTTTTT.

The rearrangement links TRBV11-2 to TRBJ2-7; TRBD2 might be the D (5 bases). Germline CDR1 and CDR2: SGHAT and FQNNGV. V was cut by 0 bases and J by 7 bases, with 13 bases left in between. The CDR3 length is 14 residues. CDR3 nucleotides: TGTGCCAGCAGCTTAGATCCCCGGGATCGGGAGCAGTACTTC. Translated: CASSLDPRDREQYF.

This chain uses TRBV25-1 with TRBJ2-3; D assignment may be TRBD1 or TRBD2 (5 bases each). The CDR3 contains 14 residues. Germline CDR1 is MGHDK and CDR2 is SYGVNS. Trimming pared 3 bases from V and 2 bases from J, leaving 9 bases between. The chain's CDR3 is CASSDWGTTDTQYF. For the CDR3, the DNA is TGTGCCAGCAGTGACTGGGGGACCACAGATACGCAGTATTTT. Combining the CDR3 with reference TRBV25-1 and TRBJ2-3 gives the whole variable domain EADIYQTPRYLVIGTGKKITLECSQTMGHDKMYWYQQDPGMELHLIHYSYGVNSTEKGDLSSESTVSRIRTEHFPLTLESARPSHTSQYLCASSDWGTTDTQYFGPGTRLTVL.

Only a few counts were recorded for this clonotype. The chain carries TRBV12-3 or TRBV12-4 and TRBJ1-2; weak D call: TRBD1 (5 bases). This CDR3 has 13 residues. Trimming left V 5 bases short and J 3 bases short, with 10 bases between. DNA of the CDR3: TGTGCCAGCAGTCTCGGGACCCACTATGGCTACACCTTC. Translated: CASSLGTHYGYTF.

The rearrangement uses TRBV18 and TRBJ2-6, with D perhaps matching TRBD2 (5 bases). The CDR3 loop spans 15 amino acids. V was pared by 2 bases and J by 2 bases, with 7 bases between. Per the germline V gene, CDR1 is KGHSH and CDR2 is LQKENI. The DNA of the CDR3 is TGTGCCAGCTCACCAGGACTCCCTGGGGCCAACGTCCTGACTTTC. Translation gives CASSPGLPGANVLTF.

To note about this clonotype: This may come from a read error, since a much larger clone is one base off. The genes are TRBV28 and TRBJ1-3; D is perhaps TRBD1 (5 bases). The CDR3 totals 15 residues. From germline, CDR1 is MDHEN and CDR2 SYDVKM. The CDR3 region has the DNA TGTGTCAGCAGTTTAAGTGTAGGGGTTGGAAACACCATATATTTT. This codes for CVSSLSVGVGNTIYF.

This clonotype has just a few counts. The chain combines TRBV5-1 with TRBJ1-1; no firm D call. Trimming took 0 bases from V and 4 from J, leaving 13 bases between them. This CDR3 is built from 15 residues. CDR1 and CDR2 (germline): SGHRS, YFSETQ. The CDR3 here is CASSLESTSFTEAFF. The CDR3 nucleotides read TGCGCCAGCAGCTTGGAATCCACCTCCTTCACTGAAGCTTTCTTT.

The rearrangement uses TRBV11-2 and TRBJ2-1; 11 nucleotides line up with TRBD2. This CDR3 spans 16 amino acids. Germline V gives CDR1 SGHAT, CDR2 FQNNGV. V gave up 4 bases and J gave up 6 bases; unmatched junction bases: 8. The CDR3 bases are TGTGCCAGCAGCTGGATACTAGCGGGAGATCGCAATGAGCAGTTCTTC. It codes for CASSWILAGDRNEQFF. Based on the CDR3 plus reference TRBV11-2 and TRBJ2-1, the full variable domain is EAGVAQSPRYKIIEKRQSVAFWCNPISGHATLYWYQQILGQGPKLLIQFQNNGVVDDSQLPKDRFSAERLKGVDSTLKIQPAKLEDSAVYLCASSWILAGDRNEQFFGPGTRLTVL.

The V call is TRBV4-3, the J call TRBJ2-2; 14 bases are shared with TRBD2. Germline loops: CDR1 LGHNA, CDR2 YSLEER. The V segment lost 4 bases and the J segment 4 bases; nucleotides outside the gene matches: 14. The CDR3 covers 20 residues. CDR3 protein: CASSPGLAGGVHRGTGELFF. CDR3 bases: TGCGCCAGCAGCCCCGGACTAGCGGGAGGCGTACATCGGGGCACCGGGGAGCTGTTTTTT.

The gene calls are TRBV11-2 and TRBJ2-7, with 10 bases fitting TRBD1. Germline V gene data show CDR1 as SGHAT and CDR2 as FQNNGV. The CDR3 has 17 residues. The V segment lost 5 bases and the J segment 1 base; nucleotides outside the gene matches: 11. The CDR3 nucleotides read TGTGCCAGCAGCGACAGGGGGCGAGGTATTAGGTCCTACGAGCAGTACTTC. This codes for CASSDRGRGIRSYEQYF.

The chain is built from TRBV20-1 and TRBJ2-5; 7 bases are a match to TRBD1. The CDR3 is made up of 15 amino acids. CDR1 is DFQATT and CDR2 is SNEGSKA in the germline V gene (reference sequence). J lost 2 bases, V lost 3 bases, and 9 bases had no gene match. CDR3 amino acids: CSASRQGSNQETQYF. CDR3 bases: TGCAGTGCTAGCAGACAGGGAAGTAATCAAGAGACCCAGTACTTC.

The chain couples TRBV4-1 to TRBJ2-1, with TRBD2 matching 16 bases. Losses at the gene ends were 5 bases for V and 7 bases for J; bases not matched to a gene: 8. Germline CDR1 reads MGHRA; CDR2 reads YSYEKL. The CDR3 is 17 amino acids. This CDR3 reads CASSSPGLAGGENEQFF. The CDR3 DNA reads as TGCGCCAGCAGCTCCCCGGGACTAGCGGGGGGGGAGAATGAGCAGTTCTTC.

The table lists this clonotype with a few counts. The chain has TRBV7-3 and TRBJ2-3; D gene ambiguous. In germline, CDR1 is SGHTA, CDR2 FQGTGA. Trimming shortened V by 5 bases and J by 2 bases, and 14 bases separated the two germline ends. The CDR3 runs 15 residues. The CDR3, as DNA: TGTGCCAGCAGCCGAACCGGTACCCCCACAGATACGCAGTATTTT. Its protein product is CASSRTGTPTDTQYF.

The chain employs TRBV27 and TRBJ1-1; D might be TRBD1 (5 bases). The CDR3 totals 16 residues. V was shortened by 2 bases and J by 0 bases, with 13 bases between the two germline ends. Germline V gives CDR1 MNHEY, CDR2 SMNVEV (reference sequence). The CDR3 protein is CASSLQGGVMNTEAFF. CDR3 bases: TGTGCCAGCAGTTTACAGGGTGGGGTAATGAACACTGAAGCTTTCTTT.

This clonotype was observed a few times. This chain joins TRBV12-3 or TRBV12-4 and TRBJ2-7; 10 nucleotides align to TRBD1. The CDR3 covers 15 residues. V was clipped by 6 bases and J by 7 bases; unmatched bases: 12. This CDR3 reads CASSIIGTGAREQYF. In DNA form, the CDR3 reads TGTGCCAGCAGCATAATCGGGACAGGGGCAAGAGAGCAGTACTTC.

The chain is built from TRBV6-1 and TRBJ1-6; 7 nucleotides line up with TRBD1. V trimming: 6 bases; J trimming: 7 bases; junction bases outside the gene matches: 9. The CDR3 has 15 residues. CDR1 is MNHNS and CDR2 is SASEGT in the germline V gene. The DNA for the CDR3 is TGTGCCAGCAGGCCCCCGGGACAGCAGAATTCACCCCTCCACTTT. Protein sequence: CASRPPGQQNSPLHF.

V is TRBV6-2 or TRBV6-3 and J is TRBJ2-7; possibly TRBD2 for D (6 bases). Trimming removed 5 bases at V and 2 bases at J, with 13 bases between. The CDR3 extends over 14 amino acids. From germline, CDR1 is MNHEY and CDR2 SVGEGT. The CDR3 bases are TGTGCCAGCAGTCCCCGGGACTGGGCCTACGAGCAGTACTTC. Its protein product is CASSPRDWAYEQYF.